Following are 2 T cell receptor beta chains from one sample sequenced in a study of T-cell reconstitution after alpha-beta-depleted transplantation in children. A TCRbeta library incorporating unique molecular identifiers was prepared. TCRdb passed the PCR reads through MiXCR, listing each CDR3 protein once. Here the sample spans a few hundred thousand distinct CDR3 sequences, 10% being singletons. Sample: PBMCs from the stem cell graft donor, taken from the stem cell graft. These receptors all come from a human donor who donated a stem cell graft to a child with acute lymphoblastic leukemia.

The DNA of the CDR3 is TGTGCCAGCAGTTACACAAGGGTCGGCCAGGGCTACGAGCAGTACTTC. This translates into CASSYTRVGQGYEQYF. The genes are TRBV6-5 and TRBJ2-7; the D gene is possibly TRBD1 (5 bases). V shed 2 bases and J shed 3 bases, with 17 bases lying between them. The CDR3 is made up of 16 amino acids. Germline V gene data show CDR1 as MNHEY and CDR2 as SVGAGI.

This clonotype was recorded at least ten times. The V call is TRBV20-1, the J call TRBJ1-5; D might be TRBD1 (6 bases). Germline V CDR1 and CDR2: DFQATT, SNEGSKA (reference sequence). V was pared by 3 bases and J by 1 base, with 19 bases between. This CDR3 spans 17 amino acids. Written as DNA, the CDR3 is TGCAGTGCTAGCCGACTGGGCAGGGGTGAAAGCAATCAGCCCCAGCATTTT. This translates into CSASRLGRGESNQPQHF.